The next 21 T cell receptor beta chains were all read from a single sample in a study of patients and donors after allogeneic stem cell transplantation (TCRdb year 2020). Libraries were prepared through RT-PCR. Sequenced on a NextSeq 550. In-frame beta chains were kept once TCRdb had trimmed the public reads at Q25 with fastp and called clones with MiXCR. Entries that share a CDR3 protein sequence are merged under the most common genes and DNA. The sample table records about a million distinct CDR3 sequences; roughly 18% of these occur just once. Around 5.5% of the sample rests with the top ten. The sample was blood, either unsorted or a sorted T cell fraction (not recorded which). These receptors all come from a human donor who was either an allogeneic HSCT recipient or a stem cell or donor lymphocyte infusion donor (not recorded which). It is not recorded whose cells these are; they may come from a transplant donor.

The rearrangement joins TRBV5-1 to TRBJ1-1; D possibly corresponds to TRBD1 (6 bases). The CDR3 runs to 15 residues. Trimming removed 4 bases at V and 0 bases at J, with 13 bases between. Germline V gives CDR1 SGHRS, CDR2 YFSETQ. CDR3 coding DNA: TGCGCCAGCAGCGCGCGACAGGCTCTGAACACTGAAGCTTTCTTT. It specifies CASSARQALNTEAFF.

This clonotype was observed a few times. This chain joins TRBV6-1 and TRBJ2-5; 7 bases match TRBD2. CDR1 MNHNS and CDR2 SASEGT come from the germline V gene. The CDR3 length is 17 residues. Trimming removed 1 base from V and 0 bases from J; junction bases left unmatched: 8. Here the CDR3 DNA reads TGTGCCAGCAGTGAAGACGGCCTAGCGGCCTACCAAGAGACCCAGTACTTC. Translated: CASSEDGLAAYQETQYF.

The V call is TRBV15, the J call TRBJ2-7; possible D gene TRBD1, 5 bases. In germline, CDR1 is LNHNV, CDR2 YYDKDF (reference sequence). V lost 0 bases to trimming and J lost 3 bases, with 12 bases between them. The CDR3 length is 15 residues. The CDR3 nucleotides read TGTGCCACCAGCAGAGATCGCACAGGCCTCTACGAGCAGTACTTC. It yields the protein CATSRDRTGLYEQYF.

The chain combines TRBV11-2 with TRBJ2-5; 9 bases match TRBD2. CDR1 and CDR2 (germline): SGHAT, FQNNGV. The CDR3 has 13 amino acids. The V gene end was trimmed by 7 bases and the J gene end by 1 base; junction bases not matched to a gene: 1. This CDR3 reads CASKLAGQETQYF. In DNA form, the CDR3 reads TGTGCCAGCAAACTAGCGGGCCAAGAGACCCAGTACTTC.

V and J are TRBV5-1 and TRBJ2-2, with 7 bases aligning to TRBD2. Germline assignment: CDR1 SGHRS and CDR2 YFSETQ. This CDR3 has 17 amino acids. Trimming took 0 bases from V and 6 from J; bases not matched to a gene: 11. Here the CDR3 reads CASSLVGLVVYAGELFF. CDR3 nucleotide sequence: TGCGCCAGCAGCTTGGTAGGACTAGTCGTTTACGCCGGGGAGCTGTTTTTT.

Ten or more counts support this clonotype. This chain connects TRBV4-3 to TRBJ2-7; no firm D call. This CDR3 comprises 13 residues. Trimming removed 0 bases at V and 4 bases at J, with 7 bases between. Germline lookup yields CDR1 LGHNA and CDR2 YSLEER. The CDR3 reads CASSQDRGYEQYF. The CDR3 DNA reads TGCGCCAGCAGCCAAGATAGAGGTTACGAGCAGTACTTC.

This clonotype was seen a few times. The chain has TRBV10-3 and TRBJ2-3, with D tentatively TRBD1 or TRBD2 (6 bases each). This CDR3 is 16 amino acids long. Germline V gives CDR1 ENHRY, CDR2 SYGVKD. Trimming left V 5 bases short and J 5 bases short, with 20 bases between. CDR3 residues: CAISFGGPGPEDTQYF. Written as DNA, the CDR3 is TGTGCCATCAGTTTCGGGGGCCCGGGTCCGGAAGATACGCAGTATTTT.

This rearrangement joins TRBV2 to TRBJ1-4; 7 bases agree with TRBD1. With V trimmed by 10 bases and J by 8 bases, 7 bases remained unmatched. The germline V gene has CDR1 SNHLY and CDR2 FYNNEI. There are 12 residues in the CDR3. This CDR3 reads CAISRGEEKLFF. The CDR3 nucleotides are TGTGCCATCAGCAGGGGGGAGGAAAAACTGTTTTTT.

This clonotype was recorded many times. The CDR3 sequence: CASSPRRRRLTDTQYF. The CDR3 coding sequence is TGTGCCAGCAGCCCTAGGCGGAGGCGTCTCACAGATACGCAGTATTTT. V is TRBV12-3 or TRBV12-4 and J is TRBJ2-3, with D maybe TRBD2 (5 bases). Trimming removed 6 bases at V and 2 bases at J, with 18 bases between. The CDR3 runs 16 residues.

The chain is built from TRBV5-5 and TRBJ2-7, with D tentatively TRBD1 (6 bases). The V gene lost 2 bases and the J gene lost 2 bases, with 11 bases spanning the gap. Germline V gene sequence: CDR1 SGHKS, CDR2 YYEKEE (reference sequence). The CDR3 has 14 amino acids. CDR3 in amino acids: CASSFGQTPYEQYF. The CDR3 nucleotides are TGTGCCAGCAGCTTTGGACAGACTCCCTACGAGCAGTACTTC.

The V and J genes are TRBV27 and TRBJ2-1; 16 bases line up with TRBD2. V lost 10 bases, J lost 8 bases, and 5 bases stayed unmatched. CDR3 length: 14 amino acids. Germline V lookup: CDR1 MNHEY, CDR2 SMNVEV (reference sequence). The DNA for the CDR3 is TGTGCCACCGGGACTAGCGGGAGGGCCTATGAGCAGTTCTTC. Amino acid sequence: CATGTSGRAYEQFF.

This clonotype occurred a few times. V usage is TRBV5-1 and J usage is TRBJ1-2, with D uncertain. The CDR3 sequence is 14 residues long. Trimming took 0 bases from V and 7 from J, leaving 13 bases between them. Germline values: CDR1 SGHRS, CDR2 YFSETQ. The CDR3 region is CASSLDPVLGGYTF. The CDR3 coding sequence is TGCGCCAGCAGCTTGGATCCCGTGCTCGGTGGCTACACCTTC.

This clonotype was found a few times. The rearrangement links TRBV6-1 to TRBJ2-5, with 10 nucleotides matching TRBD1. The ends lost 5 bases at V and 7 bases at J; junction bases unmatched: 10. The germline V gene has CDR1 MNHNS and CDR2 SASEGT. The CDR3 has 15 amino acids. The CDR3 DNA reads TGTGCCAGCAGTACTAGACAGGGGGCTGTCGTGACCCAGTACTTC. This encodes CASSTRQGAVVTQYF.

The CDR3: CSASQRNSGANVLTF. The CDR3 bases are TGCAGTGCTAGTCAACGGAACTCTGGGGCCAACGTCCTGACTTTC. The V call is TRBV20-1, the J call TRBJ2-6; D call uncertain. Germline V gene sequence: CDR1 DFQATT, CDR2 SNEGSKA (reference sequence). Trimming shortened V by 3 bases and J by 0 bases, and 9 bases separated the two germline ends. The CDR3 extends over 15 amino acids.

The V and J genes are TRBV12-3 or TRBV12-4 and TRBJ2-2; the D is unclear. This CDR3 comprises 13 residues. Trimming removed 2 bases at V and 7 bases at J, with 8 bases between. In DNA, the CDR3 is TGTGCCAGCAGTTTACCCCCCCGCGGGGAGCTGTTTTTT. It translates to CASSLPPRGELFF.

This clonotype was seen at least ten times. The chain is built from TRBV20-1 and TRBJ2-1; TRBD2 aligns across 11 bases. Unmatched junction bases numbered 0, after V lost 3 bases and J lost 2 bases. Germline loops: CDR1 DFQATT, CDR2 SNEGSKA (reference sequence). There are 14 residues in the CDR3. The CDR3 loop reads CSARGLAAYNEQFF. CDR3 nucleotides: TGCAGTGCTAGGGGACTAGCGGCCTACAATGAGCAGTTCTTC.

This clonotype came up a few times. CDR3 DNA: TGTGCCAGCAGCTTGGGGGGACAGGGGGCGGACTATGGCTACACCTTC. Residues: CASSLGGQGADYGYTF. V and J are TRBV7-3 and TRBJ1-2, with 12 bases that match TRBD1. V trimming: 3 bases; J trimming: 3 bases; junction bases outside the gene matches: 5. The CDR3 is 16 residues long. Germline lookup yields CDR1 SGHTA and CDR2 FQGTGA.

The rearrangement uses TRBV4-1 and TRBJ2-5, with 7 bases that match TRBD1. Germline CDR1 is MGHRA and CDR2 is YSYEKL. Trimming removed 5 bases from V and 3 bases from J; junction bases left unmatched: 18. This CDR3 region has 18 residues. DNA for the CDR3: TGCGCCAGCAGCGTTTCCTTACGCCGGACCACAGGGGAAGAGACCCAGTACTTC. It is translated as CASSVSLRRTTGEETQYF.

This clonotype appeared many times. The rearrangement links TRBV12-3 or TRBV12-4 to TRBJ1-6, with D uncertain. The CDR3 has 16 amino acids. Trimming stripped 3 bases from V and 5 bases from J, with 14 bases between. The CDR3 coding sequence is TGTGCCAGCAGTTTCTGGGCGTTCGATAATAATTCACCCCTCCACTTT. Translating it yields CASSFWAFDNNSPLHF.

The table lists this clonotype with a few counts. This chain links TRBV20-1 with TRBJ1-6; the D is unclear. The CDR3 loop spans 14 amino acids. The ends were cut back, 6 bases at V and 0 bases at J, with 9 bases in the middle. Germline V gene data show CDR1 as DFQATT and CDR2 as SNEGSKA (reference sequence). The chain's CDR3 is CSARPTSYNSPLHF. The CDR3, as DNA: TGCAGTGCACGCCCAACCTCCTATAATTCACCCCTCCACTTT.

The rearrangement links TRBV2 to TRBJ2-1, with D perhaps matching TRBD2 (6 bases). The CDR3 loop spans 20 amino acids. Trimming took 2 bases from V and 0 from J, leaving 23 bases between them. Germline V CDR1 and CDR2: SNHLY, FYNNEI. The CDR3 DNA follows: TGTGCCAGCAGTGAATTTGTTTCTGTGGCTAGCGATCACTCCTACAATGAGCAGTTCTTC. It encodes CASSEFVSVASDHSYNEQFF.